This T cell receptor (beta chain) was sequenced for a study of beta chain features in type 1 diabetes. What was sequenced were expressed TCRB transcripts, since all of the isolated RNA had been reverse transcribed. Data came from immunoSEQ multiplex PCR; TCRdb stores just in-frame clones and leaves some out. The table has about 140,000 clones, roughly 9.3% seen once; the top ten hold 0.55% to 0.75%. Deletions cut 2 bases from V and 3 bases from J, with 7 bases between. Germline-derived CDR1 and CDR2 are MGHRA and YSYEKL. The CDR3 is 14 residues long. As to this clone: Its antigen is not identified.

A single heparinised draw of roughly 110 mL on average was taken per donor. Sorted populations all exceeded 95% purity. Study-level results: Naive, central memory and Treg TCRB repertoires seemed to resemble each other more closely in patients than they did in healthy donors. Here, the possible influence of HLA type (on TCRB rearrangement) remained unresolved.

The V and J genes are TRBV4-1 and TRBJ2-2; D unresolved. This TCR was recovered from a woman in her thirties or forties in good health. Source material: central memory CD4+ T cells from blood. The CDR3 protein is CASSQYSYTGELFF. Here the CDR3 DNA reads TGCGCCAGCAGCCAATACAGCTACACCGGGGAGCTGTTTTTT.